This T cell receptor beta chain originates from a study of control samples from healthy donors and cancer patients. The trim removed 6 bases at V and 7 bases at J, leaving 6 bases unmatched. The CDR3 has 12 amino acids. Germline V gene data show CDR1 as MDHEN and CDR2 as SYDVKM. TCRdb's table, derived via immunoSEQ multiplex PCR, lists solely in-frame clones and lacks some. The profile shows under 85,000 clones, about 92% of them singletons. V gene TRBV28 combines with J gene TRBJ2-7; 7 bases fit TRBD1. Input material: PBMCs. This clonotype was sampled from a man in his 60s with colorectal cancer. The CDR3 DNA follows: TGTGCCAGCAGCGGCAGGGGGTTGGAGCAGTACTTC. Protein sequence: CASSGRGLEQYF.